The entry below gives a single TCR beta chain sequence along with its context. Its specificity is unknown. Within the sample, other DNA sequences also encode this same CDR3. Once extracted for a subset, genomic DNA was divided evenly among several immunoSEQ plates. The protocol was immunoSEQ multiplex PCR, while the TCRdb copy is restricted to in-frame clones and leaves out a portion. The sample shows 2,100,000 or so clones, 90% to 97% of them seen only once. In germline, CDR1 is GTSNPN, CDR2 SVGIG (reference sequence). V was clipped by 3 bases and J by 5 bases; unmatched bases: 2. CDR3 length: 14 residues. The record originates from a study of shared clonotypes between healthy human individuals. The study drew its donors from healthy HIV-negative adults without recent acute infections or vaccinations. Points from the study as a whole: Across a handful of donors, naive CD4 shared roughly 5%, naive CD8 around 4%, memory CD4 over 2%, memory CD8 roughly 0.37%. The sampled material consisted only of blood, and tissue repertoires are likely to differ.

Sequencing was carried out using naive CD4+ T cells sorted from blood. The subset denotes: CD45RA+ positively selected. The genes are TRBV30 and TRBJ1-4, with 11 bases that match TRBD1. This receptor was obtained from a man younger than 35 in good health. CDR3 coding DNA: TGTGCCTGGAGCGGACAGGGGGCGAATGAAAAACTGTTTTTT. Its translation is CAWSGQGANEKLFF.